Shown below are 12 T cell receptor beta chains from a single sample sequenced in a study of human T cells and chemical hapten exposure (dated by TCRdb to about 2021). This sample's time point label indicates: pre-sensitization, week 0. The treatment or condition label, as the study defines it: therapeutic diphenylcyclopropenone sensitization with weekly scalp DPC. The method behind the library was RACE. TCRdb records NextSeq 500 as the sequencer. TCRdb ran its own pipeline on the public reads, namely fastp trimming at Q25 and MiXCR clone calling, and kept in-frame beta chains. Every CDR3 protein is listed once, alongside the most common genes and DNA of its rows. A total of tens of thousands of distinct CDR3 sequences appear in this sample, about 10% of them only once. The ten top clones hold about 6% of the sample. The sequencing here drew on whole blood, taken in connection with sensitization to the hapten diphenylcyclopropenone (DPC). All receptors come from a man under 40 with alopecia areata. Some clones in this sample may be carry-over from other donors' samples.

This clonotype was observed a handful of times. The chain joins TRBV30 to TRBJ2-3; D gene unclear. V was clipped by 0 bases and J by 4 bases, with 5 bases between them. Germline assignment: CDR1 GTSNPN and CDR2 SVGIG (reference sequence). This CDR3 spans 12 amino acids. The CDR3 region is CAWSVEPDTQYF. CDR3 DNA: TGTGCCTGGAGTGTAGAGCCAGATACGCAGTATTTT.

V is TRBV5-5 and J is TRBJ2-7; tentatively, D is TRBD2 (5 bases). This CDR3 comprises 12 residues. The germline CDR1 and CDR2 sequences are SGHKS and YYEKEE (reference sequence). V lost 7 bases and J lost 5, with 13 bases in between. Here the CDR3 DNA reads TGTGCCAGCCATTCACTGAGGGACGAGCAGTACGTC. Its translation is CASHSLRDEQYV.

The chain employs TRBV7-9 and TRBJ2-7; D is perhaps TRBD1 (6 bases). Trimming took 1 base from V and 2 from J, leaving 12 bases between them. This CDR3 has 15 amino acids. Germline CDR1 is SEHNR and CDR2 is FQNEAQ (reference sequence). For the CDR3, the DNA is TGTGCCAGCAGCTTAGGGGCAGGGGAAGCCTACGAGCAGTACGTC. Residues: CASSLGAGEAYEQYV.

The CDR3 nucleotides are TGTGCCAGCAGCCGATGGACAGGGGCGGACGAGCAGTACTTC. Residues: CASSRWTGADEQYF. This chain uses TRBV3-1 with TRBJ2-7, with 9 bases lining up with TRBD1. Germline assignment: CDR1 LGHDT and CDR2 YNNKEL (reference sequence). CDR3 length equals 14 residues. The ends lost 4 bases at V and 5 bases at J; junction bases unmatched: 6.

Concerning this clonotype: One end of the junction fails to match germline, which may point to a read error. The V gene is TRBV20-1, the J gene TRBJ2-1; tentatively, D is TRBD2 (5 bases). Germline V gene lookup returns CDR1 DFQATT and CDR2 SNEGSKA (reference sequence). This CDR3 region has 14 residues. The DNA for the CDR3 is TGCAGAGCTAGCAGGCAGAGCTCCTACAATGAGCAGTTCTTC. Translation gives CRASRQSSYNEQFF.

A few counts support this clonotype. The chain links TRBV5-1 to TRBJ1-1; a weak D match, TRBD1 (5 bases). Germline V gene data show CDR1 as SGHRS and CDR2 as YFSETQ. CDR3 size: 14 residues. Trimming stripped 1 base from V and 4 bases from J, with 11 bases between. CDR3 sequence reads: CASSLFRESTEAFF. CDR3 nucleotide sequence: TGCGCCAGCAGCTTGTTCAGGGAGAGCACTGAAGCTTTCTTT.

At least ten counts were recorded for this clonotype. V is TRBV5-1 and J is TRBJ2-7; 10 bases are shared with TRBD2. Trimming removed 4 bases from V and 3 bases from J; junction bases left unmatched: 4. CDR3 length: 14 amino acids. Germline V gene data show CDR1 as SGHRS and CDR2 as YFSETQ. CDR3 coding DNA: TGCGCCAGCAGCCAGGGACTAGCGCACTACGAGCAGTACGTC. Translated, it gives CASSQGLAHYEQYV.

There are a few counts of this clonotype. The chain carries TRBV24-1 and TRBJ2-2; D ambiguous. V gave up 5 bases and J gave up 4 bases, with 10 bases separating them. Germline CDR1 KGHDR, CDR2 SFDVKD. This CDR3 comprises 14 residues. The CDR3, as DNA: TGTGCCACCAGTGCCGACCCCTCCACCGGGGAGCTGTTTTTT. It yields the protein CATSADPSTGELFF.

This clonotype was recorded many times. This chain links TRBV19 with TRBJ2-2; 8 bases agree with TRBD2. J was trimmed by 4 bases and V by 7 bases; bases with no gene match: 5. The CDR3 extends over 14 amino acids. CDR1 is LNHDA, CDR2 SQIVND, per germline (reference sequence). CDR3 DNA: TGTGCCAGTATAAGGCTAGCGGGCACCGGGGAGCTGTTTTTT. The encoded protein is CASIRLAGTGELFF.

This chain joins TRBV29-1 and TRBJ2-3; TRBD1 matches at 8 bases. The CDR3 runs to 13 residues. The trim removed 6 bases at V and 4 bases at J, leaving 6 bases unmatched. CDR1 is SQVTM and CDR2 is ANQGSEA in the germline V gene. CDR3 loop: CSVAGGRADTQYF. In DNA form, the CDR3 reads TGCAGCGTGGCAGGGGGCAGAGCAGATACGCAGTATTTT.

This clonotype has at least ten counts. The CDR3 DNA follows: TGTGCCAGCAGTCTCCACAGGGATCGGGAGCAGTACGTC. It yields the protein CASSLHRDREQYV. This rearrangement joins TRBV6-1 to TRBJ2-7, with D perhaps TRBD1 (6 bases). Germline V gene sequence: CDR1 MNHNS, CDR2 SASEGT. The V and J ends lost 5 bases and 7 bases respectively, with 15 bases between them. The CDR3 extends over 13 amino acids.

This clonotype was seen ten or more times. The chain joins TRBV28 to TRBJ1-6; D may be TRBD1 (5 bases). Looked up from germline, CDR1 is MDHEN and CDR2 is SYDVKM. The CDR3 consists of 14 residues. Trimming shortened V by 2 bases and J by 10 bases, and 12 bases separated the two germline ends. The CDR3, as DNA: TGTGCCAGCAGTTTACCGGGGCCTGGGTCACCCCTCCACTTT. Translated: CASSLPGPGSPLHF.